This T cell receptor (beta chain) was sequenced in a study of PD-1 blockade in classical Hodgkin lymphoma. Whole-study context: Patients were given intravenous nivolumab, 3 mg/kg, every 2 weeks. General observations from the study: For complete responders, baseline diversity was comparable to that of newly diagnosed patients. Reported findings placed baseline TCR diversity lower in newly diagnosed patients (compared with healthy donors). CD4+ TCR diversity rose significantly by C4D1, and CD8+ TCR diversity did not.

Germline CDR1 and CDR2: SGHVS and FQNEAQ. Germline trimming cut 5 bases from V and 9 bases from J; bases unmatched to any gene: 16. The CDR3 totals 16 residues. Assay used: immunoSEQ multiplex PCR; TCRdb lists only in-frame clones, some missing. The profile covers approximately 20,000 clones, with approximately 80% appearing a single time and 22% taken by the ten largest. Time point: cycle 4 day 1 (C4D1), after less than 7 weeks of nivolumab. Exposure to brentuximab vedotin varied, and each patient had relapsed following autologous stem cell transplantation. As concerns this clone: What it recognizes is unknown.

The material was peripheral blood mononuclear cells (PBMCs), obtained before the fourth cycle of nivolumab. The chain uses TRBV7-8 and TRBJ2-1; 7 bases are a match to TRBD2. The receptor was derived from a human donor with classical Hodgkin lymphoma. The CDR3 DNA follows: TGTGCCAGCAGCGAAAACCATGGCGGGAGCTCGGGTGAGCAGTTCTTC. Protein: CASSENHGGSSGEQFF.